Described below is a single T cell receptor beta chain sequence and its context. The antigen is unknown. This sample was included in a study of shared clonotypes between healthy human individuals. Broader study findings: Against clonotypes common to all four donors, non-shared ones had lower generation probabilities. Deeper or shallower sequencing was expected to change how clonotypes are shared among donors. Represented diversity (both genetic and exposure-history) was limited by the small number of donors.

Naive-designated CD8 cells lacked CD45RO, were positively enriched for CCR7, and omitted terminally differentiated effector memory CD45RA+ cells. Genomic DNA per cell subset filled all wells of several immunoSEQ plates. TCRdb's copy holds only in-frame clones and misses some; the assay was immunoSEQ multiplex PCR. The sample lists almost 700,000 clones, about 90% occurring once. The TCR was taken from a man younger than 40 in good health. The sample was naive CD8+ T cells sorted from blood.

The CDR3 protein is CASSLGGYGNTIYF. The CDR3 bases are TGTGCCAGCAGTTTGGGGGGTTATGGAAACACCATATATTTT. The chain links TRBV28 to TRBJ1-3; possible D gene TRBD1, 5 bases. Germline loops: CDR1 MDHEN, CDR2 SYDVKM. This CDR3 has 14 residues. Trimming shortened V by 3 bases and J by 3 bases, and 9 bases separated the two germline ends.